This T cell receptor beta chain was profiled in a study of shared clonotypes between healthy human individuals. Trimming cost V 1 base and J 12 bases, with 9 bases left between them. The CDR3 runs to 12 residues. The germline V gene encodes CDR1 MGHDK and CDR2 SYGVNS. Generated by immunoSEQ multiplex PCR, the TCRdb table keeps only in-frame clones and is missing some. Counted here are roughly 2.6 million clones, 90% to 95% occurring once; the ten biggest clones make up more than 0.12%. Turning to this clone: At the DNA level, this CDR3 is encoded by other sequences in the same sample as well.

V gene TRBV25-1 combines with J gene TRBJ1-4; D remains unclear. The clonotype originates from a man aged 18 to 35 in good health. Input material: naive CD4+ T cells sorted from blood. The sample's subset: CD45RA+ positively selected. The chain's CDR3 is CASSESIGELFF. In DNA form, the CDR3 reads TGTGCCAGCAGTGAATCGATCGGGGAACTGTTTTTT.